A selection of T cell receptor beta chains follows, all from one sample in a study of blood T cell repertoires in COVID-19. The assay was immunoSEQ multiplex PCR, and TCRdb's table has in-frame clones only and misses some. Among 220,000 or so clones listed, around 90% were seen once. Material for sequencing was PBMCs or T cells enriched from blood (not recorded which). Every receptor here comes from a man aged 25-40 years who had been exposed to COVID-19. Each CDR3 is given without its conserved first and last residue. Each record gives: V gene, clone size, J gene, CDR3 protein. Where a row states a size, it is once, few, many or the class of an expanded clone; other rows omit it.

>TRBV9|-|TRBJ2-2
ASSVVGGGNTGELF
>TRBV25-1|medium-sized|TRBJ1-2
ASTPNLDHSGNYGYT
>TRBV7-2|-|TRBJ1-2
ASSSQGAQNYGYT
>TRBV5-4|-|TRBJ2-3
ASSRGLADAYSTDTQY
>TRBV7-7|-|TRBJ2-1
ASSLQGAPYNEQF
>TRBV7-2|-|TRBJ2-1
ASSWGGSGNEQF
>TRBV7-2|few|TRBJ2-4
ASSPGGGVDIQY
>TRBV15|-|TRBJ1-6
ATSSQTVYNSPLH
>TRBV29-1|-|TRBJ2-7
SVSDRAYEQY
>TRBV5-1|-|TRBJ2-7
ASSLALAGGYEQY
>TRBV30|-|TRBJ1-6
AWSLRQGNSPLH
>TRBV27|-|TRBJ2-7
ASRSGQGVDEQY